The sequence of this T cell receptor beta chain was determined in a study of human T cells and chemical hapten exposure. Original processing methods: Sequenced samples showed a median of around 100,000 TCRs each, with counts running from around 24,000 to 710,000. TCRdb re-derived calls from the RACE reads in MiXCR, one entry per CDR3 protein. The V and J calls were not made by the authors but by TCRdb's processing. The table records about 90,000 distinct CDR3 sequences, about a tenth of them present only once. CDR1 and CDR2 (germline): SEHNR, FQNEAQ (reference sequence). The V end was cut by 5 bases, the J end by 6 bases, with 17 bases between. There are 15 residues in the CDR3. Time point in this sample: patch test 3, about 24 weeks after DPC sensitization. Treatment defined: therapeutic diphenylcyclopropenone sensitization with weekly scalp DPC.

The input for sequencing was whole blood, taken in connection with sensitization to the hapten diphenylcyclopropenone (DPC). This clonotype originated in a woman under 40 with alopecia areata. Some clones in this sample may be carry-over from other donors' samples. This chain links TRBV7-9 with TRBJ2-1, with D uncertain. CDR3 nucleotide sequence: TGTGCCAGCAGCCCGGTAGATTTTTTGGGCAATGAGCAGTTCTTC. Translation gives CASSPVDFLGNEQFF.